This T cell receptor (beta chain) was documented in a study of CD8+CD57+ T cells in acquired aplastic anemia. As for the study in general: DNA recovered from sorted CD4+ and CD8+ cells had a mean of 3.2 ug. An average of roughly 10 million reads for CD4+ cells was obtained from healthy donors.

The study profiled TCR beta VDJ and CDR3 using genomic DNA as template. TCRdb passed the reads through MiXCR, listing each CDR3 protein once. Altogether some 42,000 distinct CDR3 sequences are present, about 65% being singletons, with the ten largest covering about 25%. As for this clonotype: Its antigen is unknown.

The germline V and J ends were trimmed by 6 bases and 0 bases, with 8 bases remaining between them. CDR1 SEHNR and CDR2 FQNEAQ come from the germline V gene (reference sequence). This CDR3 is 13 amino acids long. Regarding the study as a whole: The number of CD8+ CDR3 sequences shared by patients and controls was 25 to 35. Patients versus controls showed no significant CD8+ Simpson's diversity difference.

The clonotype comes from a human donor in good health, serving as a control. The chain combines TRBV7-9 with TRBJ1-1; D is uncertain. Sequences were obtained from sorted CD4+, CD8+, or CD8+CD57+ T cells (not recorded which) from PBMCs. The CDR3 here is CASSSRMNTEAFF. For the CDR3, the DNA is TGTGCCAGCAGTTCAAGGATGAACACTGAAGCTTTCTTT.